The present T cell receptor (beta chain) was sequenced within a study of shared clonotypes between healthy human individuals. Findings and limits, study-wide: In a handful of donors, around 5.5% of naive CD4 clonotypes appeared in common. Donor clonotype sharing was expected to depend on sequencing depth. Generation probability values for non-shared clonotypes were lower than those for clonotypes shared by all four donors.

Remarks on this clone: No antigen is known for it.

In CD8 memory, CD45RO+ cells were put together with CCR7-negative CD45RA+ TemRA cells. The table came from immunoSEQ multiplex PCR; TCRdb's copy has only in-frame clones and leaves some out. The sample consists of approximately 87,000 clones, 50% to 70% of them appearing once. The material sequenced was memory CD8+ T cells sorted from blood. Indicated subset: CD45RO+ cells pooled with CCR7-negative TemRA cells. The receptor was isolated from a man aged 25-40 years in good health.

CDR3 DNA sequence: TGTGCCTGGGGGACTAGCAGGGAGACCCAGTACTTC. Translation: CAWGTSRETQYF. The chain has TRBV30 and TRBJ2-5; 9 bases match TRBD2. J lost 5 bases, V lost 5 bases, and 3 bases had no gene match. Germline loops: CDR1 GTSNPN, CDR2 SVGIG (reference sequence). CDR3 length: 12 amino acids. Full variable domain (outside the CDR3, taken from reference TRBV30 and TRBJ2-5): SQTIHQWPATLVQPVGSPLSLECTVEGTSNPNLYWYRQAAGRGLQLLFYSVGIGQISSEVPQNLSASRPQDRQFILSSKKLLLSDSGFYLCAWGTSRETQYFGPGTRLLVL.